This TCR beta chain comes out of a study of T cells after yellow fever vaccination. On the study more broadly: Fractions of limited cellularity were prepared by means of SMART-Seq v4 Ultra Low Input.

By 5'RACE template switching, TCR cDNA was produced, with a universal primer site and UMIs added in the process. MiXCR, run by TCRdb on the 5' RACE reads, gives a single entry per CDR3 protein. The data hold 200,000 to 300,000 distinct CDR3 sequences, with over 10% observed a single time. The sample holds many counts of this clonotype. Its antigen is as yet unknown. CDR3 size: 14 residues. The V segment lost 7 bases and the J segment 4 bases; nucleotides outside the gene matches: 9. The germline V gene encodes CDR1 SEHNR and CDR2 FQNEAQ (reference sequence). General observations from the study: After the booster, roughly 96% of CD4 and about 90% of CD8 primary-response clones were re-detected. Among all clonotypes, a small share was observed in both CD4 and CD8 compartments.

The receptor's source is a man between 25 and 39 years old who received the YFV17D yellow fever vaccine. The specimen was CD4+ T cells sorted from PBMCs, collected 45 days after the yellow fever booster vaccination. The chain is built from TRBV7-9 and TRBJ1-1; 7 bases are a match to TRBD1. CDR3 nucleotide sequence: TGTGCCAGCACCCAGACAGGGTCGGCCACTGAAGCTTTCTTT. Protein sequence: CASTQTGSATEAFF.